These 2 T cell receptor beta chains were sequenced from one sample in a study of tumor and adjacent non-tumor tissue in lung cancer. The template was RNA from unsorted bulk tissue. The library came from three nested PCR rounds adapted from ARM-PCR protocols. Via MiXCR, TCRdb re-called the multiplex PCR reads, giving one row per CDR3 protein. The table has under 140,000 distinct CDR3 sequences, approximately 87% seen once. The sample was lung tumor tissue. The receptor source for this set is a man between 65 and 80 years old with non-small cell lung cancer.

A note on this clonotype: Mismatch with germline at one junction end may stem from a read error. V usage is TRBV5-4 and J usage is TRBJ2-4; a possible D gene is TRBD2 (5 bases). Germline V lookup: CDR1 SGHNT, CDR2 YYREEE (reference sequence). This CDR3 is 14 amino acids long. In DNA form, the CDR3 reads TGTGCCAGGAGCTCCACTCTAGCCAGAAACATTCAGTACTTC. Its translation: CARSSTLARNIQYF.

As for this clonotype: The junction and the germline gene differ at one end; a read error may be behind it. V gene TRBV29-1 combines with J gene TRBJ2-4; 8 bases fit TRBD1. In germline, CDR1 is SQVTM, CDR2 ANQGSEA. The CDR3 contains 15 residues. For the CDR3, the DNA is TGCGGCGTTGCCCCGATCAGGGGGCGGGTAAACATTCAGTACTTC. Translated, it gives CGVAPIRGRVNIQYF.